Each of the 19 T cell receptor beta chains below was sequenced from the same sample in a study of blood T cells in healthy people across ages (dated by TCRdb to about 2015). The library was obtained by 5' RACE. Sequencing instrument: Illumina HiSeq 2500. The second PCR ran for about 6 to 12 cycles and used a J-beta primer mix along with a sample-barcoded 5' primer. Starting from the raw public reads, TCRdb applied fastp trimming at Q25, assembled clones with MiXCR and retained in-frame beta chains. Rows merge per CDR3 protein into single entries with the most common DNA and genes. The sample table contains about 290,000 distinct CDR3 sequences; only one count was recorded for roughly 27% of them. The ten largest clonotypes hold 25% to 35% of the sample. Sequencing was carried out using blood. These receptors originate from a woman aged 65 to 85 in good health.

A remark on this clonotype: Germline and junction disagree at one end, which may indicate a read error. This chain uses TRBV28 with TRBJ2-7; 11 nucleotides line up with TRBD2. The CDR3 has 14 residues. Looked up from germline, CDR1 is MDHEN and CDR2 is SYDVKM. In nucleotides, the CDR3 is TGTGCCAGTAGTTTGACTAGCGGGGTCTCCGAGCAGTACTTC. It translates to CASSLTSGVSEQYF.

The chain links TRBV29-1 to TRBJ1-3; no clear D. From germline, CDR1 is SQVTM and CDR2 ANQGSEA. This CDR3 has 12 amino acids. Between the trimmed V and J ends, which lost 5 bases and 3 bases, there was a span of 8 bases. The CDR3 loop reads CSVTSLGNTIYF. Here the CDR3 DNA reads TGCAGCGTTACCTCGCTTGGAAACACCATATATTTT.

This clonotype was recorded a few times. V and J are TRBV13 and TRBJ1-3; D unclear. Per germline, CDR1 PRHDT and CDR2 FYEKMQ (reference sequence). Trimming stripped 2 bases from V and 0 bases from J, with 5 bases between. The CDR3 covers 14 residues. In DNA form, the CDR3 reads TGTGCCAGCAGCTTAAGGTCCTCTGGAAACACCATATATTTT. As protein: CASSLRSSGNTIYF.

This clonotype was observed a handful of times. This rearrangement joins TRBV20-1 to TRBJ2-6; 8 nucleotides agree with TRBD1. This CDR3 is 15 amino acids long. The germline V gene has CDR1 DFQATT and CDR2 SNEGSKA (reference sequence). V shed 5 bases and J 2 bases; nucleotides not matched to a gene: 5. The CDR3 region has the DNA TGCAGTGCTGGACAGGGAACGGCTGGGGCCAACGTCCTGACTTTC. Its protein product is CSAGQGTAGANVLTF.

The CDR3 loop is CASSQSGGNTIYF. The CDR3 DNA reads as TGCGCCAGCAGCCAATCCGGGGGAAACACCATATATTTT. This chain connects TRBV4-1 to TRBJ1-3; the D is unclear. The CDR3 totals 13 residues. Trimming cost V 2 bases and J 4 bases, with 6 bases left between them. Germline V gene lookup returns CDR1 MGHRA and CDR2 YSYEKL.

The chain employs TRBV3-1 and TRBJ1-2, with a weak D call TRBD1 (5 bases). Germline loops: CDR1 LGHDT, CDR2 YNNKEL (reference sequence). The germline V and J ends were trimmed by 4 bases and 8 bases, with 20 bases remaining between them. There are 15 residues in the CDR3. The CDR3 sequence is CASSPTGQAGGGYTF. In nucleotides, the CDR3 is TGTGCCAGCAGCCCCACAGGACAAGCGGGGGGAGGCTACACCTTC. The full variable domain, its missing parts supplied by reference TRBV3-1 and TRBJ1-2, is DTAVSQTPKYLVTQMGNDKSIKCEQNLGHDTMYWYKQDSKKFLKIMFSYNNKELIINETVPNRFSPKSPDKAHLNLHINSLELGDSAVYFCASSPTGQAGGGYTFGSGTRLTVV.

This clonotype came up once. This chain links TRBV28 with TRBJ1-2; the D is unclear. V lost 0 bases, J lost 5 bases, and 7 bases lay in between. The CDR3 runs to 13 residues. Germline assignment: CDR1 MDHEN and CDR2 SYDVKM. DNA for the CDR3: TGTGCCAGCAGTTTATGGCAGGTATATGGCTACACCTTC. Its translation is CASSLWQVYGYTF.

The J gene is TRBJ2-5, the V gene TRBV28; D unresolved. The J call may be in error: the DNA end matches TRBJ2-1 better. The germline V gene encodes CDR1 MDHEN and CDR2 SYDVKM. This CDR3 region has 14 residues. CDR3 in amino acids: CASSPNGYYNEQFF. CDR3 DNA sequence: TGTGCCAGCAGCCCCAACGGATACTACAATGAGCAGTTCTTC.

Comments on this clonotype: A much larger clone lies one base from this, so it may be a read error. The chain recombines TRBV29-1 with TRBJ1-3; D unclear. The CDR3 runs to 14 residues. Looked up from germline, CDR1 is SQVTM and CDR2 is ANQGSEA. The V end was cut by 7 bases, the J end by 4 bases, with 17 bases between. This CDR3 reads CSGSHNPEGNTIYF. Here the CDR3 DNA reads TGCAGCGGGTCCCACAATCCGGAGGGAAACACCATATATTTT.

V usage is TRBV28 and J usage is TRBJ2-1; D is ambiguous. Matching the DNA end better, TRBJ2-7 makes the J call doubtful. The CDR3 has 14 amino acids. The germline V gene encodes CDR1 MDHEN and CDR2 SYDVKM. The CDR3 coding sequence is TGTGCCAGCAGTTTGAGTGGTCGGTCCTACGAGCAGTACTTC. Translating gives CASSLSGRSYEQYF.

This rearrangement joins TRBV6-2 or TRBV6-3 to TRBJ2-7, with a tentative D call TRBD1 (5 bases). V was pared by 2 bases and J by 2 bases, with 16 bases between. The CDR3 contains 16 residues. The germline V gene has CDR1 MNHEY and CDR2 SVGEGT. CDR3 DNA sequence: TGTGCCAGCAGTTACCGGTCGTCGGACAAGACCTACGAGCAGTACTTC. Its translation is CASSYRSSDKTYEQYF.

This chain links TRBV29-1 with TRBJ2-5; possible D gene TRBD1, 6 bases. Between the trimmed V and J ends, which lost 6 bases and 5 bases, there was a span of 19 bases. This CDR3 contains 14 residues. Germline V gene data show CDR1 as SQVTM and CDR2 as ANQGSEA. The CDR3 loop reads CSVSTGTTGETQYF. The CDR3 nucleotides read TGCAGCGTCTCAACCGGGACCACAGGGGAGACCCAGTACTTC.

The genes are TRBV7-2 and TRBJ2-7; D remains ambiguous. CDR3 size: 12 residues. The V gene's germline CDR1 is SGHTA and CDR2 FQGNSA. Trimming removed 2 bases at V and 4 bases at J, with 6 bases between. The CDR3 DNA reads TGTGCCAGCAGCTTAAAGGGTTACGAGCAGTACTTC. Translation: CASSLKGYEQYF.

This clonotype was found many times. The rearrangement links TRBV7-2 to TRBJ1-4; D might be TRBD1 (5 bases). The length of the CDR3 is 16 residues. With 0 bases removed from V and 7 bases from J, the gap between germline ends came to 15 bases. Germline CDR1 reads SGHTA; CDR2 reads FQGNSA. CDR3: CASSLAVGRQGEKLFF. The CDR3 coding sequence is TGTGCCAGCAGCTTAGCGGTAGGGCGGCAGGGTGAAAAACTGTTTTTT.

The DNA of the CDR3 is TGCAGTGCTCCCCGGGACTCCACCTACGAGCAGTACTTC. Encoded protein: CSAPRDSTYEQYF. The J gene is TRBJ2-5, the V gene TRBV20-1; a weak D match, TRBD2 (6 bases). TRBJ2-7 matches the DNA end more closely, so the J call is doubtful. The V gene's germline CDR1 is DFQATT and CDR2 SNEGSKA (reference sequence). There are 13 residues in the CDR3.

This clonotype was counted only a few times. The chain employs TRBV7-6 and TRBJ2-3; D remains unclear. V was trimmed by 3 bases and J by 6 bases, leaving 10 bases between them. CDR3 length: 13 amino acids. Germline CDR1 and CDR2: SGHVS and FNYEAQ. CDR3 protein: CASSFPFEDTQYF. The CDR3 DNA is TGTGCCAGCAGCTTCCCCTTTGAGGATACGCAGTATTTT. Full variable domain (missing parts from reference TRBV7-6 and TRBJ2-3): GAGVSQSPRYKVTKRGQDVALRCDPISGHVSLYWYRQALGQGPEFLTYFNYEAQQDKSGLPNDRFSAERPEGSISTLTIQRTEQRDSAMYRCASSFPFEDTQYFGPGTRLTVL.

CDR3 DNA: TGTGCCAGCGAAGAGAGGGATACGCAGTATTTT. Translated: CASEERDTQYF. V gene TRBV2 combines with J gene TRBJ2-3; D unclear. The CDR3 is 11 amino acids. The germline gives CDR1 SNHLY, CDR2 FYNNEI. Deletions cut 8 bases from V and 6 bases from J, with 9 bases between.

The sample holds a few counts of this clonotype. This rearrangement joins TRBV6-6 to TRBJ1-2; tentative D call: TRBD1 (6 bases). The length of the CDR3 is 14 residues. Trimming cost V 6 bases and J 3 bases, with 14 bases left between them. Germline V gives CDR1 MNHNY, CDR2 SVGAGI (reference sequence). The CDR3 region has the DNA TGTGCCAGCAGATTGACAGGCCCGGACTATGGCTACACCTTC. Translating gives CASRLTGPDYGYTF.

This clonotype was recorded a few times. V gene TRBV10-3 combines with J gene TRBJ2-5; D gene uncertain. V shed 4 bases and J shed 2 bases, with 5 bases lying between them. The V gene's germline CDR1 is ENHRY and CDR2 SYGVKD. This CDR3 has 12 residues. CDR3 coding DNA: TGTGCCATCAGTGTGGATCAAGAGACCCAGTACTTC. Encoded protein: CAISVDQETQYF.